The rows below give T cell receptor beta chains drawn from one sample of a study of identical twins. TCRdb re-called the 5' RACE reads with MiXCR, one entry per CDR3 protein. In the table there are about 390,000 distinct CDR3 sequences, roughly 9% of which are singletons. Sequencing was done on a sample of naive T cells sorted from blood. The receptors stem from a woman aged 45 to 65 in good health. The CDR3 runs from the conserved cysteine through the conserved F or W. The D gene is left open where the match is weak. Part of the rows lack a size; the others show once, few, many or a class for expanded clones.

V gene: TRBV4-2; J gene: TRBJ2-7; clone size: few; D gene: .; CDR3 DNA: TGTGCCAGCAGCTTCAGACTAGGGCCCTACGAGCAGTACTTC; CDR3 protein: CASSFRLGPYEQYF
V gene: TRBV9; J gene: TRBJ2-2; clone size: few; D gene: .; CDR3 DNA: TGTGCCAGCAGCGACCCTATGACAGCAGGCTTCACCGGGGAGCTGTTTTTT; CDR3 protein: CASSDPMTAGFTGELFF
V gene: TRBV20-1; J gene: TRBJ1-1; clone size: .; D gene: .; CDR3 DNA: TGCAGTGCTCCAGTAGACCTAGGAGCTTTCTTT; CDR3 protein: CSAPVDLGAFF
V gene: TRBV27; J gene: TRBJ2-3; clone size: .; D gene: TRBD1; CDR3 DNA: TGTGCCAGCAGTCCGGGACAGACGAGCACAGATACGCAGTATTTT; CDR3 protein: CASSPGQTSTDTQYF
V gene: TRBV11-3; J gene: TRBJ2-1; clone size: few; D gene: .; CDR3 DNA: TGTGCCAGCAGCTGGACGGTCTTTCAGTTCTTC; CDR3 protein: CASSWTVFQFF
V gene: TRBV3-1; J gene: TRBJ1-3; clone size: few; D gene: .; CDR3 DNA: TGTGCCAGCAGCCAAGATTTCGCAGGGTCTGGAAACACCATATATTTT; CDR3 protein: CASSQDFAGSGNTIYF
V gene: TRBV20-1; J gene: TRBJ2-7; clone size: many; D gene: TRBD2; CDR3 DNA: TGCAGTGCTAGATCAGAGACTAGCGGGAACTACGAGCAGTACTTC; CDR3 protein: CSARSETSGNYEQYF
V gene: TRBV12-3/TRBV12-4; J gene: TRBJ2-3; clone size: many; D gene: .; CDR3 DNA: TGTGCCAGCAGTTTAACCGGGGGCACAGATACGCAGTATTTT; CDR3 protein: CASSLTGGTDTQYF
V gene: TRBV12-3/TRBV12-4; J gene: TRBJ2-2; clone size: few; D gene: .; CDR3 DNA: TGTGCCAGCAGTTCCGGGGCCTTGGGGGGCACCGGGGAGCTGTTTTTT; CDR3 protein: CASSSGALGGTGELFF
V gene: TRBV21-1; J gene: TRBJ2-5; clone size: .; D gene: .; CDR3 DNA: TGTGCCAACTCTCCTACAGGGGGCGGCCAAGAGACCCAGTACTTC; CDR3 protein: CANSPTGGGQETQYF
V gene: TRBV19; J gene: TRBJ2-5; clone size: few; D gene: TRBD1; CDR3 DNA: TGTGCCAGTAGTATCCTCGGGGACAGCTCAGAGACCCAGTACTTC; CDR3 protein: CASSILGDSSETQYF
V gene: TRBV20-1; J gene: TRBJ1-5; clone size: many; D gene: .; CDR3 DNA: TGCAGTGCTAGAGATGGACTCCATAGCAATCAGCCCCAGCATTTT; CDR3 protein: CSARDGLHSNQPQHF
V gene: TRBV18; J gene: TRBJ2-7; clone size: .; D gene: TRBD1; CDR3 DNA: TGTGCCAGCTCACCATGGGACAGGGTGGCGTACGAGCAGTACTTC; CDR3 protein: CASSPWDRVAYEQYF
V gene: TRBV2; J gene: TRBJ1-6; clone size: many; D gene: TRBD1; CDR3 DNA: TGTGCCAGCACCGAGGGACAGGGCGGACGGTCACCCCTCCACTTT; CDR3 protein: CASTEGQGGRSPLHF
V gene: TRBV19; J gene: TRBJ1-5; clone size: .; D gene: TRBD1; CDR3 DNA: TGTGCCAGTAGTATAGACACGGTCCCGACAGGGAAGTTGGTAATGGCCCAGCCCCAGCATTTT; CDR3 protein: CASSIDTVPTGKLVMAQPQHF
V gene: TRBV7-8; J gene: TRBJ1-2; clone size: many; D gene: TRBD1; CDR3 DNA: TGTGCCAGCAGCTCGGGGGTTGGGACAGGGGGCTATGGCTACACCTTC; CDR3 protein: CASSSGVGTGGYGYTF
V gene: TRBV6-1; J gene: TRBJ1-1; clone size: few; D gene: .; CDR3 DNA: TGTGCCAGCAGTGAAGTGGGCGCTTTCTTT; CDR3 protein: CASSEVGAFF
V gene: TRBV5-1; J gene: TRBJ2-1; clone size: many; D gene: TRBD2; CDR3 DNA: TGCGCCAGCAGCTTGGAGGGACTAGAATCACGGGAGCAGTTCTTC; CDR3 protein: CASSLEGLESREQFF
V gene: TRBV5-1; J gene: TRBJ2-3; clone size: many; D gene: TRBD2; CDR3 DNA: TGCGCCAGCAGCCCAGGGACTACCAGCACAGATACGCAGTATTTT; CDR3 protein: CASSPGTTSTDTQYF
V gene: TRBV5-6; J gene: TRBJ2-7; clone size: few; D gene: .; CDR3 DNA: TGTGCCAGCAGCTTGTTTACAGAAACATACGAGCAGTACTTC; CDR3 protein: CASSLFTETYEQYF
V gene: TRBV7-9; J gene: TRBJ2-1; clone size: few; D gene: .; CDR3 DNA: TGTGCCAGCAGCTTAAAAACTATTGAGCAGTTCTTC; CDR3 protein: CASSLKTIEQFF
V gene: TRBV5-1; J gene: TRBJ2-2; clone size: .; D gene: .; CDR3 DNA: TGCGCCAGCAGCCCCTTACCGGGTACCGGGGAGCTGTTTTTT; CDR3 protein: CASSPLPGTGELFF
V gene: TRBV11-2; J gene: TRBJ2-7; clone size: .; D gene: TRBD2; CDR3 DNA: TGTGCCAGCAGCTGGGGACTAGCGAGCTACGAGCAGTACTTC; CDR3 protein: CASSWGLASYEQYF
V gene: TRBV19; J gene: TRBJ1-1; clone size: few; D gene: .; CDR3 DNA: TGTGCCAGTAGTATTTCCAGCTACACTGAAGCTTTCTTT; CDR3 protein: CASSISSYTEAFF
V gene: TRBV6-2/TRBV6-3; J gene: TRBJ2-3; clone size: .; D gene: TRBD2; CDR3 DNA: TGTGCCAGCAGCCACCCTAGCGGGAAACAGGCAGATACGCAGTATTTT; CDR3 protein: CASSHPSGKQADTQYF
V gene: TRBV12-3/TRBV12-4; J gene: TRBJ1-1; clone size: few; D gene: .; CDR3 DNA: TGTGCCAGCAGTTTCCGCAGGGTGAACACTGAAGCTTTCTTT; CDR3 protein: CASSFRRVNTEAFF
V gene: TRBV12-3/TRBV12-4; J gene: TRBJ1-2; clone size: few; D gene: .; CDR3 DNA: TGTGCCAGCAGTCCCAAAGACGGTAACTATGGCTACACCTTC; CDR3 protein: CASSPKDGNYGYTF
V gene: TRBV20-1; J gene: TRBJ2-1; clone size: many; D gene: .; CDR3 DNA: TGCAGTGCTAGAGCGGGGCCTGAGCAGTTCTTC; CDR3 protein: CSARAGPEQFF
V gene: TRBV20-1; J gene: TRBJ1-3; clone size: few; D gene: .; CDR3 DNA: TGCAGTGCTAGAGACGAGCGGGGTCTTGGAAACACCATATATTTT; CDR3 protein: CSARDERGLGNTIYF
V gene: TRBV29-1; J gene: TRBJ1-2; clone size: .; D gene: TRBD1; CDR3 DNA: TGCAGCGTCGGCAATGGACAGGGGGGAGGCTACACCTTC; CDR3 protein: CSVGNGQGGGYTF
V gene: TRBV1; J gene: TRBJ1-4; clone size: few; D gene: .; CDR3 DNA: TGCACCAGCAGCCCACCTTTCTGGCACGAAAAACTGTTTTTT; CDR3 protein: CTSSPPFWHEKLFF
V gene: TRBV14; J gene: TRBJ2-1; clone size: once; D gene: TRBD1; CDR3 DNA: TGTGCCAGCAGCCAAGACCGGACAGGGGGCACTGGCGGGAGAGGCTATGAGCAGTTCTTC; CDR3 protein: CASSQDRTGGTGGRGYEQFF
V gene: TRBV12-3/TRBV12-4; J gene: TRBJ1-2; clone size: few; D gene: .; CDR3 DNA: TGTGCCAGCAGTTTTGGAGCAGGCCGTCTTCCTAACTATGGCTACACCTTC; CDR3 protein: CASSFGAGRLPNYGYTF
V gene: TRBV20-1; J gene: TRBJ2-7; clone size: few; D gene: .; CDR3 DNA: TGCAGTGTTCTACCGGACACCACCTACGAGCAGTACTTC; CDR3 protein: CSVLPDTTYEQYF
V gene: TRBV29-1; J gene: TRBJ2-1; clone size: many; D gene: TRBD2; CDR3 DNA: TGCAGCGGGGCTAGCGGGAATAATGAGCAGTTCTTC; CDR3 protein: CSGASGNNEQFF
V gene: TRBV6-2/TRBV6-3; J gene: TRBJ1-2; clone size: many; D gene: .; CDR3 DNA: TGTGCCAGCGCATCGTCCATCCGCCCTGAGGGCTATGGCTACACCTTC; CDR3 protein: CASASSIRPEGYGYTF
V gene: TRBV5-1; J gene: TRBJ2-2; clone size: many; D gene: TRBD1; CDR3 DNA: TGCGCCAGCAGCCTCGACAGGGCGATCGGGGAGCTGTTTTTT; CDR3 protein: CASSLDRAIGELFF